The 14 T cell receptor beta chains in this list originate from one sample, sequenced in a study of PD-1 blockade in mismatch repair-deficient tumors (dated by TCRdb to 2016 to 2017). Libraries came from the immunoSEQ multiplex PCR assay. The table comes from immuneACCESS by way of TCRdb, which keeps in-frame sequences with V and J called. Part of the clones is missing from these tables; in studies checked, under half for an unresolved V gene and the rest for unknown reasons. The sample table records some 120,000 clones; approximately 90% of these occur just once. In total, the top ten clones hold roughly 14% of the sample. Sequencing was performed on peripheral blood, taken 44 weeks after starting pembrolizumab. These TCRs come from an adult with mismatch repair-deficient cancer.

The CDR3 nucleotides are TGCGCCAGCAGCCAGCAGACAGGGGGAAGTCAGCCCCAGCATTTT. Its protein is CASSQQTGGSQPQHF. The V gene is TRBV4-1, the J gene TRBJ1-5; TRBD1 agrees at 9 bases. The CDR3 is made up of 15 amino acids. With V trimmed by 3 bases and J by 6 bases, 6 bases remained unmatched. Germline V gene sequence: CDR1 MGHRA, CDR2 YSYEKL.

The chain recombines TRBV4-3 with TRBJ1-3; no clear D gene. Germline loops: CDR1 LGHNA, CDR2 YSLEER. Trimming removed 1 base at V and 4 bases at J, with 14 bases between. The CDR3 has 16 amino acids. In nucleotides, the CDR3 is TGCGCCAGCAGCCAAGGTCCTCCGTATTACGGAAACACCATATATTTT. The encoded protein is CASSQGPPYYGNTIYF.

The chain employs TRBV7-6 and TRBJ2-1; D unclear. V lost 1 base and J 0 bases, leaving 7 bases between the germline ends. The CDR3 is 15 residues long. Germline V lookup: CDR1 SGHVS, CDR2 FNYEAQ. The CDR3 sequence is CASSLEASSYNEQFF. The CDR3, as DNA: TGTGCCAGCAGCTTAGAGGCTAGCTCCTACAATGAGCAGTTCTTC.

This chain joins TRBV14 and TRBJ1-1, with 8 positions matching TRBD1. CDR1 and CDR2 from the germline V gene are SGHDN and FVKESK. V gave up 1 base and J gave up 7 bases; unmatched junction bases: 2. The CDR3 extends over 13 amino acids. CDR3: CASSQGTGLEAFF. CDR3 coding DNA: TGTGCCAGCAGCCAAGGGACAGGGCTTGAAGCTTTCTTT.

This chain links TRBV6-4 with TRBJ1-1, with 11 bases fitting TRBD1. The germline V gene encodes CDR1 MRHNA and CDR2 SNTAGT. Trimming at V came to 6 bases and at J to 1 base, leaving 7 bases not matched to a gene. The CDR3 spans 16 residues. CDR3 region: CASSLGQGAENTEAFF. CDR3 DNA: TGTGCCAGCAGCCTCGGACAGGGGGCTGAGAACACTGAAGCTTTCTTT.

This chain links TRBV2 with TRBJ1-5; TRBD1 matches 7 bases. Germline CDR1 is SNHLY and CDR2 is FYNNEI. Germline trimming cut 4 bases from V and 7 bases from J; bases unmatched to any gene: 4. There are 13 residues in the CDR3. The CDR3 sequence is CASSATGSQPQHF. The CDR3 DNA sequence: TGTGCCAGCAGTGCGACAGGGTCCCAGCCCCAGCATTTT.

This chain connects TRBV19 to TRBJ1-5, with 7 positions matching TRBD1. CDR3 length equals 15 residues. Trimming removed 1 base from V and 4 bases from J; junction bases left unmatched: 4. Germline V lookup: CDR1 LNHDA, CDR2 SQIVND (reference sequence). CDR3 nucleotides: TGTGCCAGTAGTATAGGGAGGGGGCCTAATCAGCCCCAGCATTTT. Its protein is CASSIGRGPNQPQHF.

The rearrangement joins TRBV4-2 to TRBJ1-1; D gene unclear. This CDR3 spans 12 amino acids. V lost 1 base, J lost 7 bases, and 7 bases lay in between. Germline V gives CDR1 LGHNA, CDR2 YNFKEQ. CDR3 amino acids: CASSQGGVEAFF. The CDR3 nucleotides are TGTGCCAGCAGCCAAGGCGGGGTTGAAGCTTTCTTT.

The chain joins TRBV4-2 to TRBJ2-7; TRBD2 might be the D (7 bases). This CDR3 contains 15 residues. The germline gives CDR1 LGHNA, CDR2 YNFKEQ. With 0 bases removed from V and 3 bases from J, the gap between germline ends came to 12 bases. The CDR3 coding sequence is TGTGCCAGCAGCCAAGAGAGGGAGGGGGGCTACGAGCAGTACTTC. Translation gives CASSQEREGGYEQYF.

V and J are TRBV27 and TRBJ1-2; 9 nucleotides line up with TRBD1. The ends lost 9 bases at V and 14 bases at J; junction bases unmatched: 13. The CDR3 contains 12 residues. From germline, CDR1 is MNHEY and CDR2 SMNVEV (reference sequence). The CDR3, as DNA: TGTGCCAGTAGAGACCCGGGACAGGGATTAACCTTC. Its protein product is CASRDPGQGLTF.

The chain employs TRBV27 and TRBJ2-5; 8 positions agree with TRBD1. In germline, CDR1 is MNHEY, CDR2 SMNVEV (reference sequence). The CDR3 contains 16 residues. V shed 4 bases and J 1 base; nucleotides not matched to a gene: 8. CDR3 sequence reads: CASSSDRGPGQETQYF. In DNA, the CDR3 is TGTGCCAGCAGTTCAGACAGGGGCCCGGGCCAAGAGACCCAGTACTTC.

This clone was observed once. The CDR3 DNA reads TGTGCCAGCAGCTTGGAGAAGACAGGGGGCTACGAGCAGTACTTC. Its translation: CASSLEKTGGYEQYF. This chain joins TRBV5-6 and TRBJ2-7; 9 nucleotides agree with TRBD1. The CDR3 length is 15 residues. Germline assignment: CDR1 SGHDT and CDR2 YYEEEE. Unmatched junction bases numbered 4, after V lost 0 bases and J lost 3 bases.

V and J are TRBV28 and TRBJ2-7; 9 nucleotides match TRBD1. Germline loops: CDR1 MDHEN, CDR2 SYDVKM. V shed 6 bases, J shed 5 bases, and the junction held 11 bases outside the gene matches. This CDR3 is 15 amino acids long. For the CDR3, the DNA is TGTGCCAGCAGCTTAGGAGGACAGGGGTTGGACGAGCAGTACTTC. Protein product: CASSLGGQGLDEQYF.

This chain connects TRBV6-1 to TRBJ2-5, with D uncertain. The CDR3 consists of 11 residues. CDR1 is MNHNS, CDR2 SASEGT, per germline. The germline V and J ends were trimmed by 6 bases and 3 bases, with 5 bases remaining between them. CDR3 sequence reads: CASSAEETQYF. The CDR3 DNA reads as TGTGCCAGCAGCGCGGAAGAGACCCAGTACTTC.